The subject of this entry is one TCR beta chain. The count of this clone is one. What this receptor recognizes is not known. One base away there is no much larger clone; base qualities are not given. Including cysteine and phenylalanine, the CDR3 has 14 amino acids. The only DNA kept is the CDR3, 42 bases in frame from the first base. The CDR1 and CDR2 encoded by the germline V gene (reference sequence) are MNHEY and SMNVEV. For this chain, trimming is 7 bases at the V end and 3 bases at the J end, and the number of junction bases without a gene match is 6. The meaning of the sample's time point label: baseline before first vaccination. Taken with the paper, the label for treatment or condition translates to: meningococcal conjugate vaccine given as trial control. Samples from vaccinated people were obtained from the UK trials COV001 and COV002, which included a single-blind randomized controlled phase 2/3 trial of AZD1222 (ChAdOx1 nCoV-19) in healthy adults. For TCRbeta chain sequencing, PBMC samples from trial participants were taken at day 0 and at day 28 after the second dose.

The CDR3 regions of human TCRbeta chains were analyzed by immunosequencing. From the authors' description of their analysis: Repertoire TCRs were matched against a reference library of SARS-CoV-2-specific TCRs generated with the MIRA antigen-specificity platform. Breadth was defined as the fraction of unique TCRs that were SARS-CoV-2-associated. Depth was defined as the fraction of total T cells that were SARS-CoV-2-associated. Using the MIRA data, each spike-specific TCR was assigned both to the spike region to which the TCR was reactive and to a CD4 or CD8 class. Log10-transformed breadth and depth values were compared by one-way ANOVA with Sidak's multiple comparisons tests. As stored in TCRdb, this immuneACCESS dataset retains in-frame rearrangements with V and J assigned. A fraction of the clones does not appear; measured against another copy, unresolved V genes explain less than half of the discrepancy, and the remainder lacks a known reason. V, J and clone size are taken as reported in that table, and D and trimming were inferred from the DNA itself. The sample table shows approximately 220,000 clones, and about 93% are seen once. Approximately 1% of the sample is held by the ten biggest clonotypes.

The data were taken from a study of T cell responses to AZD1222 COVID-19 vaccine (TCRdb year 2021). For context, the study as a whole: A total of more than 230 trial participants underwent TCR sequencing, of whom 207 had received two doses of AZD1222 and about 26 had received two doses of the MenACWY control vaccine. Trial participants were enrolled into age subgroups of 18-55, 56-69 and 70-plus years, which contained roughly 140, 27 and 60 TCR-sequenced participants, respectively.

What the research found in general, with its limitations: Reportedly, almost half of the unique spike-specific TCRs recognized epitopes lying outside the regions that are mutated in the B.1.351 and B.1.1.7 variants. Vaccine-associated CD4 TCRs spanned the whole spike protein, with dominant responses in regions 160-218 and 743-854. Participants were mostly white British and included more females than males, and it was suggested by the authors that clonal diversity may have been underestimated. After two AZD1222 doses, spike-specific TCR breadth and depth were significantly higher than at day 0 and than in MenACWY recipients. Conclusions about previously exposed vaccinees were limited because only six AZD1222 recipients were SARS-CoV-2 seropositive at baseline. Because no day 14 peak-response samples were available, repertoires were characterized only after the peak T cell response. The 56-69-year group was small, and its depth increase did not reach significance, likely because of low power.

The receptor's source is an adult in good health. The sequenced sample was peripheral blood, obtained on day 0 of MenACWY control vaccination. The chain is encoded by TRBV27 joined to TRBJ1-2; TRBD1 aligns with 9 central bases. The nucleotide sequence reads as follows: TGTGCCAGCAACCCGGGACAGGGCTACTATGGCTACACCTTC. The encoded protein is CASNPGQGYYGYTF.